This entry is about one T cell receptor (beta chain). These data come from a study of blood T cell repertoires in COVID-19. Study as a whole: Sites across the United States, Italy and Spain contributed samples from acute and convalescent COVID-19.

Profiled with immunoSEQ multiplex PCR; TCRdb holds only in-frame clones, not every one. The table includes over 200,000 clones, 88% detected once. Looked up from germline, CDR1 is MNHEY and CDR2 is SVGEGT. This CDR3 is built from 17 residues. V shed 4 bases, J shed 7 bases, and the junction held 18 bases outside the gene matches. Sequenced: peripheral blood. The genes are TRBV6-2 or TRBV6-3 and TRBJ2-7; 8 bases map to TRBD2. The sequence was collected from a human donor in a cohort sampled during active COVID-19. CDR3 nucleotides: TGTGCCAGCAGTTTCTCCCTACGGGGGGGGATCGGTCAGGAGCAGTACTTC. Protein sequence: CASSFSLRGGIGQEQYF.